The rows below give T cell receptor beta chains drawn from one sample of a study of shared clonotypes between healthy human individuals. Libraries were prepared by immunoSEQ multiplex PCR; TCRdb keeps only in-frame clonotypes and omits some of them. The sample has 470,000 or so clones; about 78% are singletons. The material sequenced was PBMCs. The receptor set was obtained from a woman in her 40s in good health. Some clones in this sample may be carry-over from other donors' samples. CDR3s include the opening cysteine and the closing phenylalanine or tryptophan. D genes are given only for firm matches. Size values are once, few and many counts, or a class for expanded clones, and some rows have none.

size,V,D,J,DNA,CDR3
NA,TRBV5-4,NA,TRBJ2-7,TGTGCCAGCAGCTCGACGAGTCTCTCCTACGAGCAGTACTTC,CASSSTSLSYEQYF
few,TRBV9,TRBD2,TRBJ2-7,TGTGCCAGCAGCGCTGGACTAGCGGGAGGGCTCTACGAGCAGTACTTC,CASSAGLAGGLYEQYF
NA,TRBV30,TRBD1,TRBJ1-5,TGTGCCTGGACAGGGGGCGAAGGTCAGCCCCAGCATTTT,CAWTGGEGQPQHF
once,TRBV20-1,NA,TRBJ2-1,TGCAGGCTAGCGGCAGGGGAGTTCTTC,CRLAAGEFF
NA,TRBV7-2,TRBD1,TRBJ1-2,TGTGCCAGCAGCTTAGCGCCGGGGACAGGGCGGGGCTACACCTTC,CASSLAPGTGRGYTF
NA,TRBV15,NA,TRBJ2-3,TGTGCCACCAGCACGTCGTTACGGCGGTCCACAGATACGCAGTATTTT,CATSTSLRRSTDTQYF
few,TRBV28,NA,TRBJ1-5,TGTGCCAGCACAACAACAGGGAGTGGGGATCAGCCCCAGCATTTT,CASTTTGSGDQPQHF
NA,TRBV19,TRBD1,TRBJ2-7,TGTGCCAGTAGTTCTACCGGGACAGCCTACGAGCAGTACTTC,CASSSTGTAYEQYF
many,TRBV15,NA,TRBJ1-5,TGTGCCACCGGCATCTATAGCAATCAGCCCCAGCATTTT,CATGIYSNQPQHF
NA,TRBV6-1,TRBD1,TRBJ2-5,TGTGCCAGCAGTCCCGGGACAGGGGTCGAGACCCAGTACTTC,CASSPGTGVETQYF
NA,TRBV4-2,NA,TRBJ2-6,TGTGCCAGCAGCCATACCCGGATCGACATCTGGGACTCTGGGGCCAACGTCCTGACTTTC,CASSHTRIDIWDSGANVLTF
NA,TRBV6-6,NA,TRBJ2-7,TGTGCCAGCAGTTACTCGTTCGGGTACGAGCAGTACTTC,CASSYSFGYEQYF
NA,TRBV11-3,TRBD1,TRBJ2-3,TGTGCCAGCAGCTACAGGGGAACTAGCACAGATACGCAGTATTTT,CASSYRGTSTDTQYF
NA,TRBV6-5,NA,TRBJ2-7,TGTGCCACCCGGTGGGGGGTAGAGCAGTACTTC,CATRWGVEQYF
NA,TRBV5-5,TRBD1,TRBJ2-7,TGTGCCAGCAGCTTGGGACTCGACAGGGGCGTTGTCTACGAGCAGTACTTC,CASSLGLDRGVVYEQYF
NA,TRBV25-1,TRBD1,TRBJ1-1,TGTGCCAGCAGGATTCTCCCGGACAGGGCGTATACTGAAGCTTTCTTT,CASRILPDRAYTEAFF
NA,TRBV5-1,NA,TRBJ2-1,TGCGCCAGCAGCTCGTGGGCCCTATCGGCTTTTTCCTACAATGAGCAGTTCTTC,CASSSWALSAFSYNEQFF
NA,TRBV7-2,NA,TRBJ2-3,TGTGCCAGCACCCAAATGGATACGCAGTATTTT,CASTQMDTQYF
NA,TRBV7-2,TRBD2,TRBJ2-2,TGTGCCAGCAGCCTAAGGGCTCTAGCGGGAGGTTCAAACACCGGGGAGCTGTTTTTT,CASSLRALAGGSNTGELFF
NA,TRBV4-1,NA,TRBJ2-2,TGCGCCAGCAGCCAATCGACAGGGACTTACCCAAACACCGGGGAGCTGTTTTTT,CASSQSTGTYPNTGELFF
NA,TRBV10-3,NA,TRBJ2-7,TGTGCCATCAGTGTTAAGGGAACCTACGAGCAGTACTTC,CAISVKGTYEQYF
NA,TRBV30,TRBD1,TRBJ1-4,TGTGCCTGGATAGAGGGACTCGGGACAGTTAATGAAAAACTGTTTTTT,CAWIEGLGTVNEKLFF
NA,TRBV28,NA,TRBJ2-7,TGTGCCAGCAGTATGCCCATCAAGCCGGGGGAGCAGTACTTC,CASSMPIKPGEQYF
NA,TRBV7-9,TRBD1,TRBJ2-1,TGTGCCAGCAGCTCCGACAGGGGGAGATACAATGAGCAGTTCTTC,CASSSDRGRYNEQFF
NA,TRBV6-6,TRBD1,TRBJ1-2,TGTGCCAGCAGCACAGGGGAATATGGCTACACCTTC,CASSTGEYGYTF
once,TRBV23-1,NA,TRBJ2-2,TGCGCCAGCAGTCATAGCGGCACCGCGACCGGGGAGCTGTTTTTT,CASSHSGTATGELFF
NA,TRBV2,TRBD2,TRBJ2-3,TGTGCCATCCCGCTTCCGGGAGGGATTACAGATACGCAGTATTTT,CAIPLPGGITDTQYF
NA,TRBV7-2,TRBD2,TRBJ2-3,TGTGCCAGCAGCCCGCGTGCGGGAGGCCCCACTAGCACAGATACGCAGTATTTT,CASSPRAGGPTSTDTQYF
NA,TRBV10-3,NA,TRBJ2-7,TGTGCCATCAGTGCCGCGCGGACTTCCGTCAGCTACGAGCAGTACTTC,CAISAARTSVSYEQYF
NA,TRBV11-2,NA,TRBJ2-4,TGTGCCAGCAGCTTAGGGGGAAACATTCAGTACTTC,CASSLGGNIQYF
NA,TRBV6-1,NA,TRBJ2-5,TGTGCCAGCAGCCCGACTAGGGGGTACCAAGAGACCCAGTACTTC,CASSPTRGYQETQYF
NA,TRBV29-1,NA,TRBJ1-1,TGCAGCGTATCAGTCGGGGGTGAAGCTTTCTTT,CSVSVGGEAFF
many,TRBV10-3,NA,TRBJ2-3,TGTGCCACGGCGGTCAACCTTACTACAGATACGCAGTATTTT,CATAVNLTTDTQYF
few,TRBV7-6,NA,TRBJ1-3,TGTGCCAGCAGCTTAGCGAGGGCAGGGAGTGGAAACACCATATATTTT,CASSLARAGSGNTIYF
NA,TRBV21-1,NA,TRBJ2-4,TGTGCCAGCAGCAAAGTCGGGAACCCCGATTTTTTCGACAAAAACATTCAGTACTTC,CASSKVGNPDFFDKNIQYF
few,TRBV29-1,TRBD1,TRBJ1-1,TGCAGCGTTATAGGACAGGTTGAAGCTTTCTTT,CSVIGQVEAFF
NA,TRBV5-1,NA,TRBJ2-7,TGCGCCAGCAGCTTGCAGTGGCAGGACTCCTACGAGCAGTACTTC,CASSLQWQDSYEQYF
NA,TRBV9,NA,TRBJ1-3,TGTGCCAGCAGCCAGATGAGCTCTGGAAACACCATATATTTT,CASSQMSSGNTIYF
NA,TRBV30,TRBD2,TRBJ2-7,TGTGCCTGGAGGTTTAGCGGGAGTCCCTACGAGCAGTACTTC,CAWRFSGSPYEQYF
NA,TRBV5-4,NA,TRBJ2-5,TGTGCCAGCAGCTTGGCCGGGGGCGAGGGAGAGACCCAGTACTTC,CASSLAGGEGETQYF
NA,TRBV18,NA,TRBJ1-4,TGTGCCAGCTCCCTAGGGAGTCTGGCAACTAATGAAAAACTGTTTTTT,CASSLGSLATNEKLFF
NA,TRBV5-1,NA,TRBJ2-2,TGCGCCAGCACCGGGACGGCGAACACCGGGGAGCTGTTTTTT,CASTGTANTGELFF
NA,TRBV7-2,NA,TRBJ2-3,TGTGCCAGCAGCTTAGTCCCGACTCTACTAGCTGGGGTCACAGATACGCAGTATTTT,CASSLVPTLLAGVTDTQYF
NA,TRBV28,NA,TRBJ2-3,TGTGCCAGCAGCCCTGCCGGGGGAACAGATACGCAGTATTTT,CASSPAGGTDTQYF
few,TRBV27,NA,TRBJ2-1,TGTGCCAGCAGCTCCGGCTTGGGTGAGCAGTTCTTC,CASSSGLGEQFF
once,TRBV11-3,NA,TRBJ2-1,TGTGCCAGCAGCTCCCCGGGTACTTACAATGAGCAGTTCTTC,CASSSPGTYNEQFF
NA,TRBV6-4,TRBD1,TRBJ2-2,TGTGCCAGCAGTGGGCAGGGGGCGACCGGGGAGCTGTTTTTT,CASSGQGATGELFF
NA,TRBV7-2,TRBD1,TRBJ1-2,TGTGCCAGCAGCATTGGACAGGGGGCCTATGGCTACACCTTC,CASSIGQGAYGYTF
NA,TRBV10-2,NA,TRBJ2-1,TGCGCCAGCCTCGACGGGGGAGAGGTCCCCCATGAGCAGTTCTTC,CASLDGGEVPHEQFF
NA,TRBV6-5,TRBD2,TRBJ2-7,TGTGCCAGCAGTTATCTAGCGGGAGCCTCCTACGAGCAGTACTTC,CASSYLAGASYEQYF
few,TRBV5-6,NA,TRBJ1-2,TGTGCCAGCAGTAACTGGTGGGGGGCAAACTATGGCTACACCTTC,CASSNWWGANYGYTF
once,TRBV23-1,TRBD2,TRBJ2-4,TGCGCCAGCACTCGGGAGGGGGACGAAAACATTCAGTACTTC,CASTREGDENIQYF
NA,TRBV28,NA,TRBJ2-1,TGTGCCAGCAGTTTAGTTGCTAATGAGCAGTTCTTC,CASSLVANEQFF